Given below is one T cell receptor beta chain in context. Its matching antigen is unknown. These data are taken from a study of Graves' ophthalmopathy and Graves' hyperthyroidism. Amplified TCR beta CDR3 regions were obtained using RNA transcripts as template. RT-PCR with HTBI primers came first, then second-round multiplex PCR. One entry per CDR3 protein results from TCRdb running MiXCR on the multiplex PCR reads. The sample yields some 390,000 distinct CDR3 sequences, about a sixth seen once. Presentation of ophthalmopathy in the donors involved moderate-to-severe activity, CAS ≥3, NOSPECS ≥4 and a duration under 3 months. The PBMC fraction was derived from around 10 ml of fresh peripheral blood. Study conclusions and caveats: Detection in blood was also observed for most expanded thyroid clonotypes above 0.001 frequency.

This clonotype was obtained from a woman between 18 and 29 years old with Graves' ophthalmopathy. Specimen: peripheral blood.

CDR3 DNA: TGTGCCAGCAGTCGAGGGGCGGTTTTACGCAATCAGCCCCAGCATTTT. Translating gives CASSRGAVLRNQPQHF. This sequence joins TRBV6-2 or TRBV6-3 and TRBJ1-5; perhaps TRBD1 as D (5 bases). The V end was cut by 5 bases, the J end by 2 bases, with 16 bases between. Germline V gene sequence: CDR1 MNHEY, CDR2 SVGEGT. CDR3 length: 16 amino acids.